This section outlines one TCR beta chain sequence together with its context. With a J-beta primer mix and a sample-barcoded 5' primer, a second PCR ran about 7 to 12 cycles. TCRdb re-called the 5' RACE reads with MiXCR, one entry per CDR3 protein. The data contain around 780,000 distinct CDR3 sequences, 20% to 30% of them seen just once; the ten biggest clones take up 2.5% to 3.5%. This entry belongs to a study of blood T cells in healthy people across ages. The CDR3 consists of 15 residues. With 5 bases removed from V and 3 bases from J, the gap between germline ends came to 14 bases. Germline values: CDR1 MDHEN, CDR2 SYDVKM. Another study also made use of these data, one on T cells of mothers and their children.

Sequenced: blood. The chain links TRBV28 to TRBJ1-5, with D perhaps matching TRBD1 (5 bases). This TCR was sampled from a boy aged 5-17 years in good health. CDR3 sequence reads: CASSPLGRYNQPQHF. The DNA of the CDR3 is TGTGCCAGCAGTCCCCTGGGACGTTACAATCAGCCCCAGCATTTT. Full variable domain (missing parts from reference TRBV28 and TRBJ1-5): DVKVTQSSRYLVKRTGEKVFLECVQDMDHENMFWYRQDPGLGLRLIYFSYDVKMKEKGDIPEGYSVSREKKERFSLILESASTNQTSMYLCASSPLGRYNQPQHFGDGTRLSIL.